This entry lists 5 T cell receptor beta chains sequenced from one sample in a study of cytomegalovirus exposure and HLA in healthy donors. Some clones are missing from TCRdb's copy, which holds only in-frame ones; the method was immunoSEQ multiplex PCR. This table holds 330,000 or so clones, 86% found once. Input material: PBMCs. The receptors shown here come from a young woman in good health and CMV-seronegative.

The CDR3 region is CASSYSGPTDYGYTF. The CDR3 DNA is TGTGCCAGCAGTTACTCCGGGCCGACAGACTATGGCTACACCTTC. The chain couples TRBV6-6 to TRBJ1-2, with D possibly being TRBD1 (5 bases). Trimming took off 0 bases at V and 3 bases at J, with 11 bases between the two ends. This CDR3 region has 15 residues. CDR1 is MNHNY and CDR2 is SVGAGI in the germline V gene (reference sequence).

This clone was counted once. This chain links TRBV27 with TRBJ2-5, with a weak D call TRBD2 (6 bases). Germline V gene lookup returns CDR1 MNHEY and CDR2 SMNVEV (reference sequence). This CDR3 has 15 amino acids. The V end was cut by 4 bases, the J end by 5 bases, with 17 bases between. DNA of the CDR3: TGTGCCAGCAGTTCCTACGGGACTGGGGGGGAGACCCAGTACTTC. It is translated as CASSSYGTGGETQYF.

The rearrangement joins TRBV5-1 to TRBJ2-7; D not resolved. CDR3 size: 12 residues. Trimming took off 3 bases at V and 4 bases at J, with 8 bases between the two ends. The germline V gene encodes CDR1 SGHRS and CDR2 YFSETQ. CDR3 in DNA: TGCGCCAGCAGCTCGACTCAGTACGAGCAGTACTTC. Translating gives CASSSTQYEQYF.

The chain couples TRBV5-4 to TRBJ1-3; possibly TRBD1 for D (5 bases). V dropped 0 bases and J dropped 4 bases, with 11 bases sitting between them. CDR1 is SGHNT, CDR2 YYREEE, per germline (reference sequence). CDR3 length equals 15 residues. The CDR3 protein is CASSLVGREGNTIYF. The CDR3 bases are TGTGCCAGCAGCTTGGTTGGCAGGGAAGGAAACACCATATATTTT.

This clone was found once. The chain carries TRBV5-1 and TRBJ1-3; 7 bases are a match to TRBD1. CDR1 and CDR2 (germline): SGHRS, YFSETQ. V was clipped by 4 bases and J by 0 bases; unmatched bases: 13. The CDR3 totals 18 residues. The chain's CDR3 is CASSPATLTGISGNTIYF. CDR3 sequence (DNA): TGCGCCAGCAGCCCCGCAACCTTGACAGGGATCTCTGGAAACACCATATATTTT.